These 31 T cell receptor beta chains share one sample of origin, sequenced in a study of cytomegalovirus exposure and HLA in healthy donors. PCR primers comprised 60 Vbeta and 13 Jbeta primers. TCRdb's copy holds only in-frame clones and misses some; the assay was immunoSEQ multiplex PCR. Of 150,000 or so clones detected, around 73% appear once; the ten largest clones hold about 1.5%. The sample was PBMCs. Every receptor here comes from a woman between 18 and 29 years old in good health and CMV-seronegative.

A note on this clone: The sample carries other DNA sequences with the same CDR3. The chain combines TRBV6-5 with TRBJ1-1; D is undetermined. V was shortened by 0 bases and J by 0 bases, with 5 bases between the two germline ends. Germline V gene sequence: CDR1 MNHEY, CDR2 SVGAGI. The CDR3 runs 14 residues. The CDR3 region is CASSYSYVNTEAFF. The CDR3, as DNA: TGTGCCAGCAGTTACTCTTATGTGAACACTGAAGCTTTCTTT.

The V call is TRBV6-5, the J call TRBJ1-1; TRBD1 matches at 9 bases. Germline V gives CDR1 MNHEY, CDR2 SVGAGI. This CDR3 is built from 13 residues. V shed 6 bases and J 10 bases; nucleotides not matched to a gene: 9. The CDR3 sequence is CASRPTGGRGAFF. The CDR3 DNA reads as TGTGCCAGCAGACCGACAGGGGGGCGCGGAGCTTTCTTT.

The rearrangement joins TRBV11-3 to TRBJ1-2; maybe TRBD1 (5 bases). Germline CDR1 is SGHNT and CDR2 is YENEEA. CDR3 size: 14 residues. With 8 bases removed from V and 6 bases from J, the gap between germline ends came to 19 bases. Here the CDR3 DNA reads TGTGCCAGCGCTGTCGGCCAGGGATACAATGGCTACACCTTC. Its translation: CASAVGQGYNGYTF.

The chain has TRBV4-1 and TRBJ2-7, with D perhaps TRBD1 (5 bases). This CDR3 is 13 amino acids long. Germline CDR1 reads MGHRA; CDR2 reads YSYEKL. The germline V and J ends were trimmed by 3 bases and 3 bases, with 9 bases remaining between them. The CDR3 DNA sequence: TGCGCCAGCAGCCAGGACACAAGCTACGAGCAGTACTTC. It codes for CASSQDTSYEQYF.

This chain uses TRBV18 with TRBJ1-2, with TRBD1 identical over 7 bases. The trim removed 3 bases at V and 5 bases at J, leaving 3 bases unmatched. The germline CDR1 and CDR2 sequences are KGHSH and LQKENI. The CDR3 spans 13 residues. The CDR3 DNA is TGTGCCAGCTCACCCGACAGGGAGTATGGCTACACCTTC. As protein: CASSPDREYGYTF.

The J gene is TRBJ2-1, the V gene TRBV13; TRBD2 matches 7 bases. CDR3 length: 15 amino acids. V was pared by 5 bases and J by 10 bases, with 14 bases of the junction left unmatched. Looked up from germline, CDR1 is PRHDT and CDR2 is FYEKMQ (reference sequence). CDR3 bases: TGTGCCAGCAGCCCCAGCGGGGTTAATCAAGGCGAGCAGTTCTTC. As protein: CASSPSGVNQGEQFF.

This chain connects TRBV5-4 to TRBJ2-3; 11 positions agree with TRBD2. Looked up from germline, CDR1 is SGHNT and CDR2 is YYREEE (reference sequence). This CDR3 comprises 14 residues. Trimming at V came to 4 bases and at J to 5 bases, leaving 3 bases not matched to a gene. CDR3 protein: CASSQGLAGDTQYF. In DNA form, the CDR3 reads TGTGCCAGCAGCCAAGGACTAGCGGGAGATACGCAGTATTTT.

The chain uses TRBV1 and TRBJ2-2; no DNA check was done on the table's D call, TRBD2. TRBV1 is annotated as a pseudogene. This CDR3 is built from 15 residues. The CDR3 is CTSSRRGGGTGELFF. As DNA, the CDR3 is TGCACCAGCAGCCGCCGGGGGGGCGGAACCGGGGAGCTGTTTTTT.

The chain uses TRBV11-3 and TRBJ2-1; TRBD2 matches 11 bases. V dropped 6 bases and J dropped 4; count of bases not matched to a gene: 8. The CDR3 is 16 amino acids. The V gene's germline CDR1 is SGHNT and CDR2 YENEEA. The CDR3 reads CASRDGLAGLYNEQFF. For the CDR3, the DNA is TGTGCCAGCAGGGACGGACTAGCGGGCCTATACAATGAGCAGTTCTTC. Full variable domain (rest looked up from reference TRBV11-3 and TRBJ2-1): EAGVVQSPRYKIIEKKQPVAFWCNPISGHNTLYWYLQNLGQGPELLIRYENEEAVDDSQLPKDRFSAERLKGVDSTLKIQPAELGDSAVYLCASRDGLAGLYNEQFFGPGTRLTVL.

This rearrangement joins TRBV6-1 to TRBJ1-2; the match to TRBD1 covers 8 bases. V lost 6 bases, J lost 4 bases, and 7 bases stayed unmatched. This CDR3 region has 14 residues. The germline V gene encodes CDR1 MNHNS and CDR2 SASEGT. DNA of the CDR3: TGTGCCAGCAGGAAGACAGGGGAGGTCTATGGCTACACCTTC. Its translation is CASRKTGEVYGYTF.

This chain uses TRBV27 with TRBJ2-5; 12 bases agree with TRBD2. Trimming took 2 bases from V and 5 from J; bases not matched to a gene: 3. This CDR3 region has 15 residues. Germline V gene data show CDR1 as MNHEY and CDR2 as SMNVEV (reference sequence). This chain's CDR3 is CASSLTSGRWETQYF. CDR3 bases: TGTGCCAGCAGTTTAACTAGCGGGAGGTGGGAGACCCAGTACTTC.

The chain joins TRBV19 to TRBJ1-2; no reliable D call. Deletions cut 5 bases from V and 3 bases from J, with 16 bases between. Germline loops: CDR1 LNHDA, CDR2 SQIVND (reference sequence). The CDR3 runs to 15 residues. The CDR3 region is CASSVRRDTYYGYTF. Here the CDR3 DNA reads TGTGCCAGTAGTGTACGCCGTGACACATACTATGGCTACACCTTC.

J is TRBJ1-2 and V is TRBV7-9, with D possibly being TRBD1 (6 bases). Trimming cost V 1 base and J 2 bases, with 11 bases left between them. The CDR3 length is 15 residues. Germline V gene sequence: CDR1 SEHNR, CDR2 FQNEAQ (reference sequence). CDR3 in amino acids: CASSLESTGNYGYTF. The DNA for the CDR3 is TGTGCCAGCAGCTTAGAGTCAACAGGGAACTATGGCTACACCTTC. Supplemented by reference TRBV7-9 and TRBJ1-2, the full variable domain reads DTGVSQNPRHKITKRGQNVTFRCDPISEHNRLYWYRQTLGQGPEFLTYFQNEAQLEKSRLLSDRFSAERPKGSFSTLEIQRTEQGDSAMYLCASSLESTGNYGYTFGSGTRLTVV.

The CDR3 sequence: CASSLGRGAGYGYTF. In DNA form, the CDR3 reads TGTGCCAGCAGCTTAGGACGGGGGGCTGGCTATGGCTACACCTTC. V and J are TRBV7-2 and TRBJ1-2; D might be TRBD1 (6 bases). Germline V gene data show CDR1 as SGHTA and CDR2 as FQGNSA. Trimming removed 1 base at V and 4 bases at J, with 13 bases between. The CDR3 contains 15 residues.

The CDR3 bases are TGTGCCAGCAATAATGCACTCCAAGAGACCCAGTACTTC. Translating gives CASNNALQETQYF. J is TRBJ2-5 and V is TRBV2; D uncertain. Trimming left V 7 bases short and J 1 base short, with 10 bases between. CDR1 is SNHLY, CDR2 FYNNEI, per germline. The CDR3 is made up of 13 amino acids.

This clone was recorded once. The V gene is TRBV21-1, the J gene TRBJ2-5; the table names TRBD1, a call not compared with the DNA. TRBV21-1 is designated a pseudogene. The CDR3 is 15 residues long. CDR3 protein: CASEGDREYQETQYF. The CDR3, as DNA: TGTGCCAGCGAGGGGGACAGGGAGTACCAAGAGACCCAGTACTTC.

The V and J genes are TRBV7-2 and TRBJ2-2; 9 nucleotides agree with TRBD1. Germline trimming cut 5 bases from V and 7 bases from J; bases unmatched to any gene: 8. Germline values: CDR1 SGHTA, CDR2 FQGNSA. The CDR3 spans 15 residues. The CDR3 region has the DNA TGTGCCAGCAGCACATGGACAGGGGTTAACGGGGAGCTGTTTTTT. Translating it yields CASSTWTGVNGELFF.

The chain is built from TRBV6-5 and TRBJ1-2; D is ambiguous. Germline V CDR1 and CDR2: MNHEY, SVGAGI. V was clipped by 6 bases and J by 4 bases, with 12 bases between them. The CDR3 totals 13 residues. The CDR3 sequence: CASSFSDIYGYTF. The CDR3 bases are TGTGCCAGCAGCTTCAGCGATATCTATGGCTACACCTTC.

There are a few counts of this clone. The chain is built from TRBV4-3 and TRBJ1-1, with 10 bases aligning to TRBD1. Per germline, CDR1 LGHNA and CDR2 YSLEER. The CDR3 runs to 13 residues. The V gene end was trimmed by 4 bases and the J gene end by 10 bases; junction bases not matched to a gene: 6. CDR3 coding DNA: TGCGCCAGCAGCCCGGGACAGGGGATCTCAGCTTTCTTT. Translating it yields CASSPGQGISAFF.

CDR3 sequence: CASSYSNSMNTEAFF. For the CDR3, the DNA is TGTGCCAGCAGTTACTCGAACTCTATGAACACTGAAGCTTTCTTT. This sequence joins TRBV6-5 and TRBJ1-1; no reliable D call. This CDR3 spans 15 amino acids. Trimming cost V 0 bases and J 0 bases, with 8 bases left between them. Germline V gives CDR1 MNHEY, CDR2 SVGAGI.

This clone has more than one count but fewer than ten. CDR3 sequence: CASSPPALSRGINWEAFF. The CDR3 DNA reads TGTGCCAGCAGCCCGCCGGCCTTATCCAGGGGAATAAACTGGGAAGCTTTCTTT. The genes are TRBV4-2 and TRBJ1-1, with D perhaps matching TRBD1 (6 bases). CDR1 is LGHNA, CDR2 YNFKEQ, per germline. This CDR3 is 18 amino acids long. Trimming pared 4 bases from V and 8 bases from J, leaving 29 bases between.

The rearrangement joins TRBV7-2 to TRBJ2-3; TRBD2 aligns across 12 bases. Germline trimming cut 5 bases from V and 6 bases from J; bases unmatched to any gene: 9. Germline CDR1 SGHTA, CDR2 FQGNSA. The CDR3 consists of 16 residues. CDR3 in amino acids: CASSPRLAGAGDTQYF. As DNA, the CDR3 is TGTGCCAGCAGCCCTCGACTAGCGGGGGCAGGTGATACGCAGTATTTT.

The chain recombines TRBV5-1 with TRBJ2-1; 12 nucleotides match TRBD2. J gave up 6 bases and V 2 bases, and 9 bases lay outside the gene matches. This CDR3 contains 17 residues. Per the germline V gene, CDR1 is SGHRS and CDR2 is YFSETQ. The CDR3 here is CASSLHPSGGAGNEQFF. The CDR3 DNA follows: TGCGCCAGCAGCTTACATCCTAGCGGGGGGGCCGGCAATGAGCAGTTCTTC.

V gene TRBV6-5 combines with J gene TRBJ1-6, with D tentatively TRBD1 (6 bases). CDR1 is MNHEY and CDR2 is SVGAGI in the germline V gene. This CDR3 has 16 residues. V was cut by 2 bases and J by 7 bases, with 15 bases left in between. CDR3 bases: TGTGCCAGCAGTTACGTCCGGGACATCCGAAATTCACCCCTCCACTTT. Its protein product is CASSYVRDIRNSPLHF.

The V and J genes are TRBV19 and TRBJ2-7; D perhaps matches TRBD1 (5 bases). The CDR3 sequence is 14 residues long. V lost 2 bases, J lost 3 bases, and 11 bases lay in between. CDR1 and CDR2 from the germline V gene are LNHDA and SQIVND (reference sequence). DNA for the CDR3: TGTGCCAGTAGTATAAGGGGATTTGGCTACGAGCAGTACTTC. Its protein product is CASSIRGFGYEQYF.

This clone was counted between two and nine times. This chain links TRBV5-1 with TRBJ1-2; the D gene is possibly TRBD1 (6 bases). The CDR3 loop spans 14 amino acids. CDR1 and CDR2 (germline): SGHRS, YFSETQ. Trimming removed 4 bases from V and 7 bases from J, with 17 bases in between. DNA of the CDR3: TGCGCCAGCAGCCGAACAGGGAATGGAGGTGGCTACACCTTC. Translating gives CASSRTGNGGGYTF.

This clone was seen a few times. This chain links TRBV11-3 with TRBJ1-3; weak D call: TRBD1 (6 bases). Trimming took off 4 bases at V and 7 bases at J, with 14 bases between the two ends. The CDR3 has 14 residues. Germline V gene lookup returns CDR1 SGHNT and CDR2 YENEEA. The CDR3 DNA reads TGTGCCAGCAGCTCTTCCGGGACACGGAACACCATATATTTT. Translated, it gives CASSSSGTRNTIYF.

The chain carries TRBV5-1 and TRBJ2-1; 8 bases fit TRBD1. Looked up from germline, CDR1 is SGHRS and CDR2 is YFSETQ. V gave up 0 bases and J gave up 3 bases; unmatched junction bases: 11. CDR3 length: 18 residues. In nucleotides, the CDR3 is TGCGCCAGCAGCTTGGTCCCCTCCGGACAGGGAATCTACAATGAGCAGTTCTTC. It is translated as CASSLVPSGQGIYNEQFF.

This chain uses TRBV28 with TRBJ1-2; TRBD1 aligns across 8 bases. Trimming at V came to 7 bases and at J to 5 bases, leaving 9 bases not matched to a gene. The CDR3 extends over 14 amino acids. The germline V gene encodes CDR1 MDHEN and CDR2 SYDVKM. This CDR3 is CASTTPGQEYGYTF. Here the CDR3 DNA reads TGTGCCAGCACTACACCGGGACAGGAATATGGCTACACCTTC.

The sample holds one count of this clone. The chain is built from TRBV7-8 and TRBJ2-1; TRBD1 agrees at 10 bases. The V gene end was trimmed by 2 bases and the J gene end by 10 bases; junction bases not matched to a gene: 14. CDR1 is SGHVS, CDR2 FQNEAQ, per germline. The CDR3 contains 17 residues. CDR3 sequence: CASSLMPGDRGPWEQFF. In nucleotides, the CDR3 is TGTGCCAGCAGCTTAATGCCTGGGGACAGGGGTCCCTGGGAGCAGTTCTTC. The full variable domain, its missing parts supplied by reference TRBV7-8 and TRBJ2-1, is GAGVSQSPRYKVAKRGQDVALRCDPISGHVSLFWYQQALGQGPEFLTYFQNEAQLDKSGLPSDRFFAERPEGSVSTLKIQRTQQEDSAVYLCASSLMPGDRGPWEQFFGPGTRLTVL.

The sample holds a few counts of this clone. The genes are TRBV5-1 and TRBJ2-2; D perhaps matches TRBD1 (5 bases). Trimming stripped 0 bases from V and 6 bases from J, with 15 bases between. The CDR3 sequence is 16 residues long. Germline lookup yields CDR1 SGHRS and CDR2 YFSETQ. The CDR3 bases are TGCGCCAGCAGCTTGGGTCCAGGGTTAAAGTCCGGGGAGCTGTTTTTT. It codes for CASSLGPGLKSGELFF.